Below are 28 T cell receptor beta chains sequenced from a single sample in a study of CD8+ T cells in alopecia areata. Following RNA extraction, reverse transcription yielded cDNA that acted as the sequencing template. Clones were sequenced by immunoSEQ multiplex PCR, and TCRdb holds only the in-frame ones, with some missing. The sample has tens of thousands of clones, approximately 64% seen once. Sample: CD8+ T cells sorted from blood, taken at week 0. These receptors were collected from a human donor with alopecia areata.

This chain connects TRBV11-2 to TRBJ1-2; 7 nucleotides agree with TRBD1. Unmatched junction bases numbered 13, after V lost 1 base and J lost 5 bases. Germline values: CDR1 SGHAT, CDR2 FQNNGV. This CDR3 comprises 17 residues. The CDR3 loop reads CASSLGEGTASLYGYTF. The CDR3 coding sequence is TGTGCCAGCAGCTTAGGGGAGGGGACAGCTTCGTTATATGGCTACACCTTC.

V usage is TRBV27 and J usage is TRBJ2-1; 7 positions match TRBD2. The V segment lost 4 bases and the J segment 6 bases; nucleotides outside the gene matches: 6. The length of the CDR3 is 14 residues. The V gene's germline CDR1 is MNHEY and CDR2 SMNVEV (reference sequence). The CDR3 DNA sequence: TGTGCCAGCAGTTCGGTCGGGAGGAGCAATGAGCAGTTCTTC. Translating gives CASSSVGRSNEQFF.

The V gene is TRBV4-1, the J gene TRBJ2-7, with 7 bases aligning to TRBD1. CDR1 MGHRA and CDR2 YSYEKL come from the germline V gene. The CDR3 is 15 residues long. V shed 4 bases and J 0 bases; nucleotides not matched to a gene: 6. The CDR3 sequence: CASSRDRASSYEQYF. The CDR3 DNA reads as TGCGCCAGCAGCCGAGACAGGGCGAGCTCCTACGAGCAGTACTTC.

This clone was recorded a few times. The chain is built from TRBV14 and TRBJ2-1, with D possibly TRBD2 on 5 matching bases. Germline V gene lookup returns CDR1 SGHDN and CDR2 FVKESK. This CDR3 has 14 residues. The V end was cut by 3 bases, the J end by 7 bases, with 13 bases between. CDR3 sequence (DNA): TGTGCCAGCAGCCATCTCGGCCCGGGGAATGAGCAGTTCTTC. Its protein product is CASSHLGPGNEQFF.

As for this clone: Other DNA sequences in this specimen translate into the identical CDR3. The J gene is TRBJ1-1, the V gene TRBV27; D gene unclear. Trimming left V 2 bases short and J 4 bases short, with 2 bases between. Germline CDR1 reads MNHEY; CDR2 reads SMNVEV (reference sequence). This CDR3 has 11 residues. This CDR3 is CASSLGTEAFF. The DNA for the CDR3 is TGTGCCAGCAGTTTAGGCACTGAAGCTTTCTTT.

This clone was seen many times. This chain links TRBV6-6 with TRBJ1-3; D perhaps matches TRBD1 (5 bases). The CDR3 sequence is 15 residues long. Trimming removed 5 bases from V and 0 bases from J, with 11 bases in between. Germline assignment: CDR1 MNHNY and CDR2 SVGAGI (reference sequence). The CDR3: CASSPTVPSGNTIYF. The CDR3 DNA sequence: TGTGCCAGCAGTCCGACAGTCCCCTCTGGAAACACCATATATTTT.

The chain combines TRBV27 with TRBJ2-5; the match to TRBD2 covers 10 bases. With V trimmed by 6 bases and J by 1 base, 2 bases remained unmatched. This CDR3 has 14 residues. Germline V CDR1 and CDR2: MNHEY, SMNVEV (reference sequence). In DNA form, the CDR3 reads TGTGCCAGCAGACTAGCGGGAAGCCAAGAGACCCAGTACTTC. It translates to CASRLAGSQETQYF.

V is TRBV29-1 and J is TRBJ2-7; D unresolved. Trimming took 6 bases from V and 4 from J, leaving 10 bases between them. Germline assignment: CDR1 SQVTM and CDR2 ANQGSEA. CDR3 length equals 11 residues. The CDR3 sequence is CSVGSIYEQYF. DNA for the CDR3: TGCAGCGTGGGGTCCATTTACGAGCAGTACTTC.

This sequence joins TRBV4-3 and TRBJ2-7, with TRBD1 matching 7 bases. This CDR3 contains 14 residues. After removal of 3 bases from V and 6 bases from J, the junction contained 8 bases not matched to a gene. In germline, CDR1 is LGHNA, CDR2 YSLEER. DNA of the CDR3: TGCGCCAGCAGCCAGGGACAGTTTAGTGGCGAGCAGTACTTC. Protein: CASSQGQFSGEQYF.

CDR3 nucleotides: TGTGCCTGGAGTGTAGCGGTGGGGACTGAAGCTTTCTTT. This translates into CAWSVAVGTEAFF. The V call is TRBV30, the J call TRBJ1-1; no clear D. The CDR3 is 13 residues long. Trimming took off 0 bases at V and 5 bases at J, with 10 bases between the two ends. Germline V CDR1 and CDR2: GTSNPN, SVGIG (reference sequence).

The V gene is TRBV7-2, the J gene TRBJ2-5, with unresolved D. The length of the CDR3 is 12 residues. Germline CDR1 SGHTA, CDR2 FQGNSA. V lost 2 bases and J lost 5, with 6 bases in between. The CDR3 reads CASSLFGETQYF. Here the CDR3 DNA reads TGTGCCAGCAGCTTATTCGGGGAGACCCAGTACTTC.

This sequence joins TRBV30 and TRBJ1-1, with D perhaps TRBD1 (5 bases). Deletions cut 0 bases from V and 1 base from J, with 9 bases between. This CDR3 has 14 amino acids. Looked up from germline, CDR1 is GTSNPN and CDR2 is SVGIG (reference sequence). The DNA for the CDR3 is TGTGCCTGGAGTGTAATAGGGGAGAACACTGAAGCTTTCTTT. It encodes CAWSVIGENTEAFF.

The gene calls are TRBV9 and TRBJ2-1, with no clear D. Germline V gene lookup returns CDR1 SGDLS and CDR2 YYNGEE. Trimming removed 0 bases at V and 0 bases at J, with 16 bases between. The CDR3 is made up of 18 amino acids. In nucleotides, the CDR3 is TGTGCCAGCAGCGTAGATGGGCTACCCGGCCCCTCCTACAATGAGCAGTTCTTC. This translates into CASSVDGLPGPSYNEQFF.

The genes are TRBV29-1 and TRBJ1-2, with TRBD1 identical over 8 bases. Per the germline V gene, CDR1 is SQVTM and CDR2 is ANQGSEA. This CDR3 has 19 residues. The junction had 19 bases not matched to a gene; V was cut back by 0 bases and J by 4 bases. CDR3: CSVEDLQGATPNQGYGYTF. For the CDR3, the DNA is TGCAGCGTTGAAGATCTTCAGGGGGCGACCCCTAACCAGGGCTATGGCTACACCTTC. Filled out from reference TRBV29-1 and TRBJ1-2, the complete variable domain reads SAVISQKPSRDICQRGTSLTIQCQVDSQVTMMFWYRQQPGQSLTLIATANQGSEATYESGFVIDKFPISRPNLTFSTLTVSNMSPEDSSIYLCSVEDLQGATPNQGYGYTFGSGTRLTVV.

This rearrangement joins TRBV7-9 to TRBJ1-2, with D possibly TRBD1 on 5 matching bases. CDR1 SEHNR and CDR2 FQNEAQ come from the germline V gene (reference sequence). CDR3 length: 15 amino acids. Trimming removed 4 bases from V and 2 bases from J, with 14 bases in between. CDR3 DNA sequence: TGTGCCAGCAGCTCCTGGGGGGACGAAAACTATGGCTACACCTTC. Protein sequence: CASSSWGDENYGYTF.

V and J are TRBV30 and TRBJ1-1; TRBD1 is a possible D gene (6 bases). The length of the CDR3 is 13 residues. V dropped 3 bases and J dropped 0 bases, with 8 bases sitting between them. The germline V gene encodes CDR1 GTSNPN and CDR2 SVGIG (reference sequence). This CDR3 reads CAWSQGMNTEAFF. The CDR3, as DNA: TGTGCCTGGAGCCAGGGGATGAACACTGAAGCTTTCTTT.

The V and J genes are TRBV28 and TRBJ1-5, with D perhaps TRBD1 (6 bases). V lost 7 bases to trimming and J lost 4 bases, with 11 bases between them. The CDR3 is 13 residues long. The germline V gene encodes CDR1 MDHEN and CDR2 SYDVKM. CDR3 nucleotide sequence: TGTGCCAGCACCTCGACAGGTAATCAGCCCCAGCATTTT. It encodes CASTSTGNQPQHF.

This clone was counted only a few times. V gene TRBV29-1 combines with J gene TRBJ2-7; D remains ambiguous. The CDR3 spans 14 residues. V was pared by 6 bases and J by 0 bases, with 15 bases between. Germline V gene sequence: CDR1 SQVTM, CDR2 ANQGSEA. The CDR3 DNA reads TGCAGCGTAACCGGGCCAGGTTACTCCTACGAGCAGTACTTC. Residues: CSVTGPGYSYEQYF.

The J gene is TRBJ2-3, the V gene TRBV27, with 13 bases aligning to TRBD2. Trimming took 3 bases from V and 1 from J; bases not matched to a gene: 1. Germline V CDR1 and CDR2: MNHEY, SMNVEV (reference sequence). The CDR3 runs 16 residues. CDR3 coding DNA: TGTGCCAGCAGTTTCGGACTAGCGGGGGGCACAGATACGCAGTATTTT. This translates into CASSFGLAGGTDTQYF.

The CDR3 reads CASSEGGKEKLFF. Here the CDR3 DNA reads TGTGCCAGCAGTGAAGGAGGAAAGGAAAAACTGTTTTTT. The chain has TRBV25-1 and TRBJ1-4; D unclear. Trimming removed 2 bases from V and 8 bases from J, with 9 bases in between. The germline gives CDR1 MGHDK, CDR2 SYGVNS. CDR3 length: 13 residues.

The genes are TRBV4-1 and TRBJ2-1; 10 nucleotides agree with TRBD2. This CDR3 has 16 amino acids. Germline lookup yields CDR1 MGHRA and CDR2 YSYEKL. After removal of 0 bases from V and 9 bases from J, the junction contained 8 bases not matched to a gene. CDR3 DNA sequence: TGCGCCAGCAGCCAAGATTGGCCTAGCGGGGGTGTTGAGCAGTTCTTC. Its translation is CASSQDWPSGGVEQFF.

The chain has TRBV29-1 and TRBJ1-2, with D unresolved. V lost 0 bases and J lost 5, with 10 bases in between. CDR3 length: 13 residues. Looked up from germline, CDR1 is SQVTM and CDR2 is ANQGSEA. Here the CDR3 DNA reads TGCAGCGTTGAAGACTTCAGAACTTATGGCTACACCTTC. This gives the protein CSVEDFRTYGYTF.

The CDR3 is CASSPRDTRSSYNSPLHF. In nucleotides, the CDR3 is TGTGCCAGCAGCCCTAGAGACACTAGGAGCTCCTATAATTCACCCCTCCACTTT. V is TRBV9 and J is TRBJ1-6; D call uncertain. The germline V gene encodes CDR1 SGDLS and CDR2 YYNGEE. Deletions cut 4 bases from V and 0 bases from J, with 17 bases between. The CDR3 spans 18 residues. Full variable domain (missing parts from reference TRBV9 and TRBJ1-6): DSGVTQTPKHLITATGQRVTLRCSPRSGDLSVYWYQQSLDQGLQFLIQYYNGEERAKGNILERFSAQQFPDLHSELNLSSLELGDSALYFCASSPRDTRSSYNSPLHFGNGTRLTVT.

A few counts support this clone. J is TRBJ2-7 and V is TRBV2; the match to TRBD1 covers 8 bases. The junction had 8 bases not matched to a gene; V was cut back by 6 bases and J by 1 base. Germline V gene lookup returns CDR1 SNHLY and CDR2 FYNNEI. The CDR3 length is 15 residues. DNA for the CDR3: TGTGCCAGCAGAGACTGGACAGGGCAATCCTACGAGCAGTACTTC. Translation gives CASRDWTGQSYEQYF.

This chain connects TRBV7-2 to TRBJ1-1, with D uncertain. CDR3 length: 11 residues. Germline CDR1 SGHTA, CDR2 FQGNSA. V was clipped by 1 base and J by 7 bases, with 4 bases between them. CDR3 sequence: CASSLGLEAFF. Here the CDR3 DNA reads TGTGCCAGCAGCTTAGGGCTTGAAGCTTTCTTT.

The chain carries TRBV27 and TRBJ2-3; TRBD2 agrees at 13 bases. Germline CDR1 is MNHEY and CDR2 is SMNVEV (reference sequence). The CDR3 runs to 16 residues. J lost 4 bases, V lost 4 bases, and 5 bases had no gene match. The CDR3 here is CASSSEGLAGADTQYF. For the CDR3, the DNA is TGTGCCAGCAGTTCGGAAGGACTAGCGGGAGCAGATACGCAGTATTTT.

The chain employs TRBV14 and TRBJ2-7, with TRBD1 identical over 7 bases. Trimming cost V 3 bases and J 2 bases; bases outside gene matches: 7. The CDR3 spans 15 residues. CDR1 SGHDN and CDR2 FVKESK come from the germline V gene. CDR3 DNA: TGTGCCAGCAGCCAGAACCGGGACAGTACCTACGAGCAGTACTTC. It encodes CASSQNRDSTYEQYF.

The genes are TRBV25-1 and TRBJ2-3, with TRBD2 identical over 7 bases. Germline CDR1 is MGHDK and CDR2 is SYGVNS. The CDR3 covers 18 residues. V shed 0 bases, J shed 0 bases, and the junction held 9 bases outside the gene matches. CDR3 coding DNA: TGTGCCAGCAGTGAATACCCCCGGACTAGTGGGAGCACAGATACGCAGTATTTT. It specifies CASSEYPRTSGSTDTQYF.